These 9 T cell receptor beta chains were sequenced from one sample in a study of blood T cell repertoires in COVID-19 (dated by TCRdb to 2018 to 2021). Preparation of the library involved the immunoSEQ multiplex PCR assay. The table comes from immuneACCESS by way of TCRdb, which keeps in-frame sequences with V and J called. Part of the clones is missing from these tables; in studies checked, under half for an unresolved V gene and the rest for unknown reasons. This sample comprises tens of thousands of clones, about 89% of them detected only once. The top ten clones comprise less than 3% of the sample. Material: peripheral blood. The origin of the receptors is a middle-aged man with COVID-19, enrolled during active disease.

In DNA, the CDR3 is TGTGCCAGCAGCCCCGGGGTGGCAGAGACCCAGTACTTC. As protein: CASSPGVAETQYF. The chain joins TRBV7-3 to TRBJ2-5; tentative D call: TRBD2 (5 bases). The germline V gene has CDR1 SGHTA and CDR2 FQGTGA. CDR3 length: 13 amino acids. Trimming took off 5 bases at V and 4 bases at J, with 11 bases between the two ends.

The rearrangement uses TRBV5-1 and TRBJ2-1, with TRBD2 matching 10 bases. The CDR3 is made up of 14 amino acids. The germline V gene has CDR1 SGHRS and CDR2 YFSETQ. After removal of 6 bases from V and 4 bases from J, the junction contained 4 bases not matched to a gene. CDR3 loop: CASTSGGAYNEQFF. DNA for the CDR3: TGCGCCAGCACAAGCGGGGGGGCATACAATGAGCAGTTCTTC.

The rearrangement links TRBV5-1 to TRBJ1-4; 10 bases agree with TRBD1. V lost 3 bases and J lost 4; bases outside the gene matches: 3. CDR1 is SGHRS and CDR2 is YFSETQ in the germline V gene. The CDR3 runs 15 residues. CDR3: CASSWGQGFNEKLFF. CDR3 in DNA: TGCGCCAGCAGCTGGGGACAGGGGTTTAATGAAAAACTGTTTTTT.

J is TRBJ2-7 and V is TRBV6-5, with D maybe TRBD1 (6 bases). The germline CDR1 and CDR2 sequences are MNHEY and SVGAGI. Trimming cost V 7 bases and J 3 bases, with 19 bases left between them. CDR3 size: 15 residues. CDR3 region: CASIPATGHFYEQYF. In DNA form, the CDR3 reads TGTGCCAGCATCCCAGCCACGGGACACTTCTACGAGCAGTACTTC.

This chain uses TRBV9 with TRBJ2-2; 7 nucleotides agree with TRBD2. CDR1 SGDLS and CDR2 YYNGEE come from the germline V gene. The CDR3 extends over 17 amino acids. V was pared by 0 bases and J by 4 bases, with 9 bases of the junction left unmatched. The CDR3 sequence is CASSVGVWGGSTGELFF. CDR3 sequence (DNA): TGTGCCAGCAGCGTAGGAGTTTGGGGGGGGAGCACCGGGGAGCTGTTTTTT.

The chain employs TRBV11-2 and TRBJ1-1, with D possibly being TRBD1 (6 bases). In germline, CDR1 is SGHAT, CDR2 FQNNGV. CDR3 length: 12 residues. V shed 8 bases and J shed 0 bases, with 7 bases lying between them. The CDR3 DNA reads as TGTGCCAGCCGGACAGTGAACACTGAAGCTTTCTTT. Translation gives CASRTVNTEAFF. The full variable domain, completed using reference TRBV11-2 and TRBJ1-1, is EAGVAQSPRYKIIEKRQSVAFWCNPISGHATLYWYQQILGQGPKLLIQFQNNGVVDDSQLPKDRFSAERLKGVDSTLKIQPAKLEDSAVYLCASRTVNTEAFFGQGTRLTVV.

The CDR3 nucleotides read TGTGCCAGCAGGGACAGGGTGAACACCGGGGAGCTGTTTTTT. Protein: CASRDRVNTGELFF. This chain links TRBV2 with TRBJ2-2, with 8 bases matching TRBD1. This CDR3 contains 14 residues. The V and J ends lost 6 bases and 1 base, in that order; junction bases with no gene match: 1. Germline CDR1 reads SNHLY; CDR2 reads FYNNEI.

The V call is TRBV5-1, the J call TRBJ2-7, with a tentative D call TRBD2 (5 bases). The CDR3 covers 15 residues. Trimming stripped 4 bases from V and 2 bases from J, with 16 bases between. Germline loops: CDR1 SGHRS, CDR2 YFSETQ. The CDR3, as DNA: TGCGCCAGCAGCCTCCCCGACGGGGTCCCCTACGAGCAGTACTTC. Translating gives CASSLPDGVPYEQYF.

The chain uses TRBV30 and TRBJ1-5; 8 bases are shared with TRBD1. This CDR3 has 15 residues. The V gene end was trimmed by 7 bases and the J gene end by 0 bases; junction bases not matched to a gene: 8. Germline-derived CDR1 and CDR2 are GTSNPN and SVGIG (reference sequence). The CDR3 here is CASSGDRYSNQPQHF. The CDR3 region has the DNA TGTGCCTCTAGTGGGGACAGGTATAGCAATCAGCCCCAGCATTTT.